What follows is one T cell receptor beta chain and its context. The CDR3 has 13 amino acids. Germline V gene lookup returns CDR1 WSHSY and CDR2 SAAADI. V was clipped by 0 bases and J by 3 bases, with 3 bases between them. This sample was included in a study of T cell responses to AZD1222 COVID-19 vaccine. The protocol was immunoSEQ multiplex PCR, while the TCRdb copy is restricted to in-frame clones and leaves out a portion. The repertoire has some 84,000 clones, 70% to 90% of them found once; the top ten carry about 12%. Material: peripheral blood, obtained 28 days after the second AZD1222 dose. This TCR came from an adult who received the AZD1222 COVID-19 vaccine. The chain employs TRBV10-2 and TRBJ1-3; D gene ambiguous. This CDR3 reads CASSESRGNTIYF. In DNA, the CDR3 is TGCGCCAGCAGTGAGTCCCGTGGAAACACCATATATTTT.